What follows is one TCR beta chain and its context. The data stem from a study of blood T cell repertoires in COVID-19. As for the study in general: PBMCs, B-cell-depleted T cells, or T cells were the source of the cDNA or gDNA that made up the material.

In the study's own analysis: Cell counts per sample came from amplifying reference gene primers. Repertoires were generated with immunoSEQ multiplex PCR, while TCRdb's copy carries only in-frame clones and drops some. V, J and clone size are those of that table, while D and trimming were read from the DNA. The table shows tens of thousands of clones, with about 80% occurring only once. The sample was peripheral blood. This sequence originates from a man between 65 and 85 years old who had recovered from COVID-19.

The CDR3 loop reads CASSLGQGANYEQFF. For the CDR3, the DNA is TGTGCCAGCAGCTTGGGACAGGGGGCGAACTATGAGCAGTTCTTC. The chain uses TRBV7-2 and TRBJ2-1, with 12 positions matching TRBD1. The CDR3 length is 15 residues. Germline trimming cut 3 bases from V and 8 bases from J; bases unmatched to any gene: 5. CDR1 SGHTA and CDR2 FQGNSA come from the germline V gene. Filled out from reference TRBV7-2 and TRBJ2-1, the complete variable domain reads GAGVSQSPSNKVTEKGKDVELRCDPISGHTALYWYRQSLGQGLEFLIYFQGNSAPDKSGLPSDRFSAERTGGSVSTLTIQRTQQEDSAVYLCASSLGQGANYEQFFGPGTRLTVL.